Listed here are 2 T cell receptor gamma chains from one sample, sequenced in a study of Vδ1+ human thymocytes (dated by TCRdb to 2016 to 2019). On the study overall, not on this receptor specifically: The thymic TRG and TRD repertoires appeared highly polyclonal, with Gaussian CDR3 length distributions, in contrast to the oligoclonal repertoires of peripheral blood.

TCRdb lists the instrument as Illumina MiSeq. RNA was isolated using the RNeasy mini kit, and reverse transcription was performed with Superscript III. To generate the CDR3 amplicons, a multiplex PCR was run using pooled V-gene forward primers together with a constant-region reverse primer that carried Illumina adaptor overhangs. Clone calls in TCRdb were regenerated from the public reads with CATT, after which identical DNA sequences shared one row. The sample includes 8,500 to 13,000 gamma-chain clones, with roughly two fifths observed a single time. The ten largest clonotypes hold roughly 2% of the sample. No antigen has been assigned to these receptors. Input material: Vdelta1+ gamma-delta thymocytes from the thymus. The intended sense of this specimen's cell subset or site label: FACS-sorted CD3+ TCRalphabeta- TCRVdelta1+ TCRVdelta2- thymocytes. The origin of the receptors is a boy in the first two years of life who had congenital heart surgery.

This sequence joins TRGV5 and TRGJ1 or TRGJ2. The J gene, not given by TCRdb, was assigned here from a germline match of the nucleotide sequence. CDR1 is VINAFY and CDR2 is YDVSNSKD in the germline V gene. The V segment lost 0 bases and the J segment 12 bases; nucleotides outside the gene matches: 8. The CDR3 runs 12 residues. Here the CDR3 DNA reads TGTGCCACCTGGGACAGGCTCGGTGGGAAACTCTTT. Encoded protein: CATWDRLGGKLF.

Notes on this clone: Additional DNA sequences in this sample encode the identical CDR3. The chain recombines TRGV5 with TRGJ1 or TRGJ2. Here the J gene was assigned by germline matching of the DNA, as TCRdb has none. The CDR3 consists of 13 residues. J gave up 7 bases and V 1 base, and 7 bases lay outside the gene matches. Germline CDR1 VINAFY, CDR2 YDVSNSKD. CDR3 bases: TGTGCCACCTGGGACAGCCGGGGCTATAAGAAACTCTTT. It codes for CATWDSRGYKKLF.